This T cell receptor beta chain emerged from a study of beta chain features in type 1 diabetes. Findings and limits, study-wide: At VDJ recombination sites, type 1 diabetes patients had fewer insertions and more deleted nucleotides. The study found moderately but significantly shorter TCRB CDR3s in all four CD4+ subsets of Type 1 diabetes patients.

Sequenced material consisted of expressed TCRB transcripts (all of the isolated RNA was reverse transcribed). TCRdb keeps only in-frame clones here, not all; method: immunoSEQ multiplex PCR. The sample lists over 700,000 clones, 17% occurring once. Turning to this clone: Its antigen is not known.

This CDR3 has 13 amino acids. From germline, CDR1 is SGHDT and CDR2 YYEEEE. This receptor was identified in a woman in her late teens or twenties in good health. Source material: naive CD4+ T cells from blood. The chain employs TRBV5-6 and TRBJ2-5; D unresolved. Judging by the DNA end, TRBJ2-7 fits better; the J call may be wrong. CDR3 nucleotides: TGTGCCAGCAGCTTGGCCCCAGATACCGAGCAGTACTTC. It is translated as CASSLAPDTEQYF.